This T cell receptor beta chain derives from a study of CD8 T cells in Susac syndrome. Germline V lookup: CDR1 LGHNT, CDR2 FRNRAP. The V end was cut by 4 bases, the J end by 7 bases, with 13 bases between. This CDR3 region has 13 residues. The multiple sclerosis controls, all treatment-naive patients, had relapsing-remitting disease that was stable or active. FACS was used to enrich TEMRA cells, whereas the CD8+ and CD4+ T cells were obtained by negative isolation. An input of about 0.5 to 1 ug of RNA was subjected to reverse transcription using random hexamers. Across 54 Vbeta and 13 Jbeta, TCR beta CDR3 was amplified with immunoSEQ multiplex PCR. MiXCR, applied by TCRdb to the immunoSEQ multiplex PCR reads, yields one record per CDR3 protein. The repertoire holds 150,000 to 200,000 distinct CDR3 sequences, around 95% seen once, with 0.15% to 0.2% in the top ten.

The chain joins TRBV12-5 to TRBJ1-2; unclear D gene. The source of this sequence is a human donor with multiple sclerosis. Sequenced: CD8+ T cells from PBMCs. In DNA, the CDR3 is TGTGCTAGTGGTTCAGTCCCTTCAGGTGGCTACACCTTC. This gives the protein CASGSVPSGGYTF.